This TCR beta chain was captured in a study of blood T cell repertoires in COVID-19. Study-wide background: COVID-19 samples collected from the United States, Italy and Spain covered acute and convalescent phases.

This clone was recorded once. Per germline, CDR1 SGHRS and CDR2 YFSETQ. Trimming cost V 5 bases and J 5 bases; bases outside gene matches: 7. The CDR3 length is 14 residues. Profiling relied on immunoSEQ multiplex PCR, and the TCRdb table lists in-frame clones only, not all of them. The sample records more than 65,000 clones, around four fifths being singletons. This receptor was identified in a human donor in a cohort sampled during active COVID-19. The chain employs TRBV5-1 and TRBJ2-1; 7 positions match TRBD2. Specimen: peripheral blood. CDR3 residues: CASSRGGVDNEQFF. DNA of the CDR3: TGCGCCAGCAGTAGGGGAGGGGTGGACAATGAGCAGTTCTTC. The full variable domain, its missing parts supplied by reference TRBV5-1 and TRBJ2-1, is KAGVTQTPRYLIKTRGQQVTLSCSPISGHRSVSWYQQTPGQGLQFLFEYFSETQRNKGNFPGRFSGRQFSNSRSEMNVSTLELGDSALYLCASSRGGVDNEQFFGPGTRLTVL.